A selection of T cell receptor beta chains follows, all from one sample in a study of T cell responses to AZD1222 COVID-19 vaccine. Clones were sequenced by immunoSEQ multiplex PCR, and TCRdb holds only the in-frame ones, with some missing. The repertoire consists of around 150,000 clones, with roughly 90% occurring once and the leading ten covering over 4.5%. This material consisted of peripheral blood, taken on day 0 of AZD1222 vaccination. Receptors originate from an adult in good health. The conserved cysteine and the conserved F or W are not part of the CDR3 here.

v_call	j_call	cdr3_aa
TRBV7-8	TRBJ1-5	ASSWTALNQPQH
TRBV7-2	TRBJ1-5	ASSLGLIGNQPQH
TRBV7-3	TRBJ1-3	ASSLTRRSGNTIY
TRBV7-3	TRBJ1-2	ASTPTLTHYGYT
TRBV7-9	TRBJ1-2	ASSFKDYGYT
TRBV19	TRBJ1-6	ASSGQGASPLH
TRBV2	TRBJ1-1	ASRLDRNTEAF
TRBV11-3	TRBJ1-3	ASSTGVGNTIY
TRBV27	TRBJ1-2	ASSLSGVYGSYGYT
TRBV7-2	TRBJ2-7	ASSLATDLRSYEQY
TRBV5-1	TRBJ2-2	ASSLAGSTGELF
TRBV27	TRBJ1-5	ASSLWGGDQPQH
TRBV27	TRBJ2-7	ASSFRGTASSYEQY
TRBV6-2/TRBV6-3	TRBJ2-1	ASSYSGPVGYNEQF
TRBV5-6	TRBJ1-2	ASSSETGVWYGYT
TRBV10-3	TRBJ1-1	AISETGQGFGTEAF
TRBV4-3	TRBJ2-2	ASSQERGTLLSTGELF
TRBV6-5	TRBJ1-1	ASSPILAEAF
TRBV6-5	TRBJ2-7	ASSYSISAETYEQY
TRBV6-5	TRBJ1-6	ASSSMGRRPLH
TRBV12-3/TRBV12-4	TRBJ1-5	ASSSQDRQPQH
TRBV6-4	TRBJ1-5	ASSEFRSVRDNQPQH